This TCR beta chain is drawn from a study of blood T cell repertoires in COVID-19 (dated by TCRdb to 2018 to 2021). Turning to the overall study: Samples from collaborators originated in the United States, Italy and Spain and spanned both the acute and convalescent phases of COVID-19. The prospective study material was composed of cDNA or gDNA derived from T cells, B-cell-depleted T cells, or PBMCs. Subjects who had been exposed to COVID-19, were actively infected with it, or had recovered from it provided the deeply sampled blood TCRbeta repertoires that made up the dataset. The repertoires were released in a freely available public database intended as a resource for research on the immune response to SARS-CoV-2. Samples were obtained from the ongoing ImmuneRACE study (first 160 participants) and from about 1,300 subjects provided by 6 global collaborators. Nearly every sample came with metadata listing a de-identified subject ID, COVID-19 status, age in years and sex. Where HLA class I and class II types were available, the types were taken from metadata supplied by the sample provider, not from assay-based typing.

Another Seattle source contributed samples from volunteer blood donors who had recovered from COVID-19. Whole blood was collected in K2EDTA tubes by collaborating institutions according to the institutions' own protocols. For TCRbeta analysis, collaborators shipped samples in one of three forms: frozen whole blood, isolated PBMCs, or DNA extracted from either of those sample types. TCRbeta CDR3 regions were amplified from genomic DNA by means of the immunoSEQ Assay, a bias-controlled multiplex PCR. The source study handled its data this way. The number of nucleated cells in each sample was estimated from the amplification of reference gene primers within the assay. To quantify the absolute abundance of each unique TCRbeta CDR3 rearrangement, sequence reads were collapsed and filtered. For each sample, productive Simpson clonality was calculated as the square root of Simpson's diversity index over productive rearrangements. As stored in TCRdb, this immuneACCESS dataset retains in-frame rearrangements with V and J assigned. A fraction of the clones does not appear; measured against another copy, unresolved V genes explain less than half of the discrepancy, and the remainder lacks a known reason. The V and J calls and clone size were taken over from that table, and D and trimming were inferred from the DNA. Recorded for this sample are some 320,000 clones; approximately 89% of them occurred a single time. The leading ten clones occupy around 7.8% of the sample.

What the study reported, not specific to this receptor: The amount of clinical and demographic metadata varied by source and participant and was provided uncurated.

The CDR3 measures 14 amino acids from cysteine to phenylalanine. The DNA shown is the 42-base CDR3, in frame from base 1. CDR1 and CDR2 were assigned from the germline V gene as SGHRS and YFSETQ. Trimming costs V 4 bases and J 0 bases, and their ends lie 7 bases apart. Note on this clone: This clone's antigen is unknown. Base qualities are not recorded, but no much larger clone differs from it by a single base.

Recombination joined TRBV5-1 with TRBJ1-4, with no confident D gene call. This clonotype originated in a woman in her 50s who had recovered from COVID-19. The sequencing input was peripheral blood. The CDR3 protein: CASSLGSTNEKLFF. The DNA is TGCGCCAGCAGCCTCGGGTCAACTAATGAAAAACTGTTTTTT.